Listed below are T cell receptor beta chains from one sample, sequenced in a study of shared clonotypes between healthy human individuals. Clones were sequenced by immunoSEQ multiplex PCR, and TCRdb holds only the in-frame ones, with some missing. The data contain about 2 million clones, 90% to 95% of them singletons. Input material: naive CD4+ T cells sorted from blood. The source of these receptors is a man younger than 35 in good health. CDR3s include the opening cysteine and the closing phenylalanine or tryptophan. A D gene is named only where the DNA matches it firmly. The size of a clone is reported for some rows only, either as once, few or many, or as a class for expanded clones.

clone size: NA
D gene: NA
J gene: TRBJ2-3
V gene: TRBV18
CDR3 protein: CASSPLGQSEDTQYF
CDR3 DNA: TGTGCCAGCTCACCTCTCGGACAGTCGGAAGATACGCAGTATTTT

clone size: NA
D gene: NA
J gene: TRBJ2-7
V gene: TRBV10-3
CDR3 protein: CAISRDSNYEQYF
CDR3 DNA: TGTGCCATCAGTAGGGATTCTAACTACGAGCAGTACTTC

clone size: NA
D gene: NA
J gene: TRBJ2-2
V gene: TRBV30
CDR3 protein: CAWSSGGGGELFF
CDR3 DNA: TGTGCCTGGAGTTCGGGGGGCGGCGGGGAGCTGTTTTTT

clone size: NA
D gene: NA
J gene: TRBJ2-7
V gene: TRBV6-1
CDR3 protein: CASRRTPAYEQYF
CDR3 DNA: TGTGCCAGCAGAAGGACACCCGCGTACGAGCAGTACTTC

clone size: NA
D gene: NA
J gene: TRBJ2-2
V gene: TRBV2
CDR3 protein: CASSAGNTGELFF
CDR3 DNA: TGTGCCAGCAGTGCCGGGAACACCGGGGAGCTGTTTTTT

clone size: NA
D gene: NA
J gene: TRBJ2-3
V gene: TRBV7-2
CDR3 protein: CASTLRAGRDTQYF
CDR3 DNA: TGTGCCAGCACCCTTAGGGCCGGGCGAGATACGCAGTATTTT

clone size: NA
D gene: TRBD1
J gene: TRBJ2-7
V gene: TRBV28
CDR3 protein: CASSSTDRGGYEQYF
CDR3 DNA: TGTGCCAGCAGTTCAACGGACAGGGGGGGGTACGAGCAGTACTTC

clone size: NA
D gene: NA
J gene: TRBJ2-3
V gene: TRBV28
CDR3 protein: CASSRGGAGTDTQYF
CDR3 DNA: TGTGCCAGCAGCAGAGGGGGGGCTGGCACAGATACGCAGTATTTT

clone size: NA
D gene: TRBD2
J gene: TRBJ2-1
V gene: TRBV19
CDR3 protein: CASSTLSGSSYNEQFF
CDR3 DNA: TGTGCCAGTAGTACACTGAGCGGGAGCTCCTACAATGAGCAGTTCTTC

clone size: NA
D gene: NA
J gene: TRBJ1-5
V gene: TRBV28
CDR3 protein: CASSYDRYSNQPQHF
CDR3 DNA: TGTGCCAGCAGTTATGACAGATATAGCAATCAGCCCCAGCATTTT

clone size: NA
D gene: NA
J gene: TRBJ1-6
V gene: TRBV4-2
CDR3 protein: CASSQVGRAGNSPLHF
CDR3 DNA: TGTGCCAGCAGCCAAGTAGGGCGGGCAGGGAATTCACCCCTCCACTTT

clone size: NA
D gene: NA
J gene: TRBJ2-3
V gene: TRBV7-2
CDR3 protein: CASSLVAGFTDTQYF
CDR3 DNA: TGTGCCAGCAGCTTAGTGGCGGGGTTCACAGATACGCAGTATTTT

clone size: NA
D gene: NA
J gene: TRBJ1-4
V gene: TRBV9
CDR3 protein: CASSAGFPGEKLFF
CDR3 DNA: TGTGCCAGCAGCGCCGGATTCCCGGGGGAAAAACTGTTTTTT

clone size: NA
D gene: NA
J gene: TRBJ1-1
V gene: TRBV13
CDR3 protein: CASSQQGLDTEAFF
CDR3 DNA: TGTGCCAGCAGCCAACAGGGACTGGACACTGAAGCTTTCTTT

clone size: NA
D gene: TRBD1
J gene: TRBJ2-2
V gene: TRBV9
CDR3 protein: CASSVVPVTGGLGTGELFF
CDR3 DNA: TGTGCCAGCAGCGTAGTCCCCGTGACAGGGGGTCTCGGGACCGGGGAGCTGTTTTTT

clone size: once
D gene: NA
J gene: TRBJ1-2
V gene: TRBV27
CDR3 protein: CASSLNEYQYRNF
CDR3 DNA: TGTGCCAGCAGTTTAAACGAGTACCAGTATCGTAACTTC

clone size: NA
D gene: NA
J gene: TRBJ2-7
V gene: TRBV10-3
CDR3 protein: CAISEGVAGPYEQYF
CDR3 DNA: TGTGCCATCAGTGAGGGGGTAGCCGGGCCCTACGAGCAGTACTTC

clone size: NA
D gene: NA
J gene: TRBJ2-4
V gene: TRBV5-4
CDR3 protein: CASSLKNIQYF
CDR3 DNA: TGTGCCAGCAGCTTGAAAAACATTCAGTACTTC

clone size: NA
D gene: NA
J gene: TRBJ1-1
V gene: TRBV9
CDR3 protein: CASSPDLTVRTEAFF
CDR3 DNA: TGTGCCAGCAGCCCAGACCTGACAGTACGGACTGAAGCTTTCTTT

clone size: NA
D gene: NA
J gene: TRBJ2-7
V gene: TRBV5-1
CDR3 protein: CASSGKGGGSSYEQYF
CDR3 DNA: TGCGCCAGCAGCGGCAAAGGGGGTGGAAGCTCCTACGAGCAGTACTTC

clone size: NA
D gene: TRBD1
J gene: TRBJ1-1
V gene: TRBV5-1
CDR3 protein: CASSLGQTHTEAFF
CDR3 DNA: TGCGCCAGCAGCCTGGGACAGACACACACTGAAGCTTTCTTT

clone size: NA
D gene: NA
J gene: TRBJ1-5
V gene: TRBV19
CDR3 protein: CASSIHRAGQPQHF
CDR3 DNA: TGTGCCAGTAGTATCCACAGAGCAGGCCAGCCCCAGCATTTT

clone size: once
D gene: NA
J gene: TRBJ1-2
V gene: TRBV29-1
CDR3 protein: CSVAEGSLYGYTF
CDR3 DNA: TGCAGCGTTGCGGAGGGGAGTCTCTATGGCTACACCTTC

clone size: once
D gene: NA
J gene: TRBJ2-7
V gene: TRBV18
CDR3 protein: CASSPPGSANFYEQYF
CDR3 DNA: TGTGCCAGCTCACCACCGGGTAGCGCTAACTTCTACGAGCAGTACTTC

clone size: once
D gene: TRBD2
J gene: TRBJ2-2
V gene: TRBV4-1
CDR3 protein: CASSQPKGLAVNTGELFF
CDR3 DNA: TGCGCCAGCAGCCAACCGAAAGGGCTAGCGGTGAACACCGGGGAGCTGTTTTTT

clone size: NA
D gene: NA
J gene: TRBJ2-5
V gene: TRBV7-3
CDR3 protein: CASSPQVQETQYF
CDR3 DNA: TGTGCCAGCAGCCCACAGGTTCAAGAGACCCAGTACTTC

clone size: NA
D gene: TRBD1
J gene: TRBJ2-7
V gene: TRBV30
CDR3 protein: CAWSVDRGYEQYF
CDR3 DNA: TGTGCCTGGAGTGTCGACAGGGGCTACGAGCAGTACTTC

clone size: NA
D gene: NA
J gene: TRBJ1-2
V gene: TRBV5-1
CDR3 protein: CASDGGGGYTF
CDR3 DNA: TGCGCCAGCGACGGGGGAGGCGGCTACACCTTC

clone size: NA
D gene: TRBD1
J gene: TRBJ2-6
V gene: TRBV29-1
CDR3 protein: CSVVGQGAAGANVLTF
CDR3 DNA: TGCAGCGTTGTAGGGCAGGGGGCCGCTGGGGCCAACGTCCTGACTTTC

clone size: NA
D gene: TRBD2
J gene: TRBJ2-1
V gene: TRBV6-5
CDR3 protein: CASRGTSGRAGEQFF
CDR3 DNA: TGTGCCAGCAGGGGAACTAGCGGGAGGGCCGGTGAGCAGTTCTTC

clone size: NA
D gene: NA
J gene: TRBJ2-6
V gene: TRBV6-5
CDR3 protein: CASSYNSPSGANVLTF
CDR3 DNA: TGTGCCAGCAGTTACAATAGTCCCTCTGGGGCCAACGTCCTGACTTTC